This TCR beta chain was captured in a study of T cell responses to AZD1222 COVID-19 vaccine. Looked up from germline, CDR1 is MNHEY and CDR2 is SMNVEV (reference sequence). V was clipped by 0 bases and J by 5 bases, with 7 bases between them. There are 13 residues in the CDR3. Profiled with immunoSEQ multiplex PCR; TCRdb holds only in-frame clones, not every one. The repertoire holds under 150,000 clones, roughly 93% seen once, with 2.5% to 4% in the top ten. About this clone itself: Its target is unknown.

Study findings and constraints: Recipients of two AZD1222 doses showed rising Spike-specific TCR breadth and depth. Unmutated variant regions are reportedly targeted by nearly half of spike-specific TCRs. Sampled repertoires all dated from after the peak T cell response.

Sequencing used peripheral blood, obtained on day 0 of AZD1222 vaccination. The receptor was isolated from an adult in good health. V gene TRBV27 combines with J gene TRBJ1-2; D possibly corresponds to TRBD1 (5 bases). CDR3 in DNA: TGTGCCAGCAGTTTATCTAAGGGGTATGGCTACACCTTC. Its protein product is CASSLSKGYGYTF.